A single sample is the source of the 27 T cell receptor beta chains below, sequenced in a study of blood T cell repertoires in COVID-19 (dated by TCRdb to the early 2020s). Library prep was done by the immunoSEQ multiplex PCR assay. As stored in TCRdb, this immuneACCESS dataset retains in-frame rearrangements with V and J assigned. A fraction of the clones does not appear; measured against another copy, unresolved V genes explain less than half of the discrepancy, and the remainder lacks a known reason. In this sample the table shows about 42,000 clones, about 88% of which occur a single time. The biggest ten clones account for less than 3% of the sample. The material sequenced was peripheral blood. These receptors came from a human donor in a cohort sampled during active COVID-19.

The J gene is TRBJ1-2, the V gene TRBV19; 9 nucleotides align to TRBD1. Germline lookup yields CDR1 LNHDA and CDR2 SQIVND (reference sequence). The ends lost 6 bases at V and 8 bases at J; junction bases unmatched: 13. This CDR3 is 15 amino acids long. In nucleotides, the CDR3 is TGTGCCAGTAGCTACGTCCGGGACAGGGTCCGGGGCTACACCTTC. The encoded protein is CASSYVRDRVRGYTF. The full variable domain, with the rest looked up from reference TRBV19 and TRBJ1-2, is DGGITQSPKYLFRKEGQNVTLSCEQNLNHDAMYWYRQDPGQGLRLIYYSQIVNDFQKGDIAEGYSVSREKKESFPLTVTSAQKNPTAFYLCASSYVRDRVRGYTFGSGTRLTVV.

A single count supports this clone. This chain links TRBV24-1 with TRBJ2-1, with a weak D call TRBD1 (6 bases). The CDR3 loop spans 19 amino acids. V lost 5 bases and J 0 bases, leaving 22 bases between the germline ends. Germline loops: CDR1 KGHDR, CDR2 SFDVKD. The CDR3 DNA reads TGTGCCACCAGTGCTCTAACCCCCAGGGGCCCAACCTCCTACAATGAGCAGTTCTTC. Protein product: CATSALTPRGPTSYNEQFF.

The chain recombines TRBV24-1 with TRBJ2-1, with 7 nucleotides matching TRBD1. Trimming at V came to 4 bases and at J to 0 bases, leaving 2 bases not matched to a gene. The germline V gene has CDR1 KGHDR and CDR2 SFDVKD. The CDR3 runs 15 residues. The CDR3 is CATSDPGGSYNEQFF. For the CDR3, the DNA is TGTGCCACCAGTGACCCAGGGGGCTCCTACAATGAGCAGTTCTTC.

This sequence joins TRBV5-1 and TRBJ1-2; D gene ambiguous. With 0 bases removed from V and 0 bases from J, the gap between germline ends came to 6 bases. Germline V gene sequence: CDR1 SGHRS, CDR2 YFSETQ. The CDR3 extends over 14 amino acids. The CDR3 sequence: CASSLGGANYGYTF. The DNA of the CDR3 is TGCGCCAGCAGCTTGGGGGGAGCTAACTATGGCTACACCTTC.

For the CDR3, the DNA is TGCGCCAGCAGCCCTTTTCAGGACACTGAAGCTTTCTTT. Translating it yields CASSPFQDTEAFF. This chain links TRBV5-1 with TRBJ1-1; D gene uncertain. Germline V lookup: CDR1 SGHRS, CDR2 YFSETQ. The CDR3 is made up of 13 amino acids. The ends were cut back, 4 bases at V and 3 bases at J, with 10 bases in the middle. Based on the CDR3 plus reference TRBV5-1 and TRBJ1-1, the full variable domain is KAGVTQTPRYLIKTRGQQVTLSCSPISGHRSVSWYQQTPGQGLQFLFEYFSETQRNKGNFPGRFSGRQFSNSRSEMNVSTLELGDSALYLCASSPFQDTEAFFGQGTRLTVV.

The chain couples TRBV5-1 to TRBJ2-5, with 10 bases identical to TRBD2. This CDR3 comprises 14 residues. V was clipped by 2 bases and J by 4 bases; unmatched bases: 2. Germline V gene data show CDR1 as SGHRS and CDR2 as YFSETQ. The CDR3 region is CASSFLAGAETQYF. CDR3 nucleotides: TGCGCCAGCAGCTTCCTAGCGGGGGCAGAGACCCAGTACTTC.

This clone was observed once. J is TRBJ2-7 and V is TRBV12-3 or TRBV12-4; no clear D. The V end lost 2 bases, the J end lost 3 bases, and 8 bases lay between the germline ends. The CDR3 totals 13 residues. The CDR3 DNA is TGTGCCAGCAGTTTATTATCGGGCTACGAGCAGTACTTC. It encodes CASSLLSGYEQYF.

The chain carries TRBV5-5 and TRBJ2-5, with 9 positions matching TRBD2. CDR1 and CDR2 (germline): SGHKS, YYEKEE (reference sequence). V lost 2 bases and J lost 4; bases outside the gene matches: 3. The CDR3 length is 14 residues. CDR3 amino acids: CASSFPTSGETQYF. DNA of the CDR3: TGTGCCAGCAGCTTCCCGACTAGCGGAGAGACCCAGTACTTC.

In nucleotides, the CDR3 is TGTGCCAGCAGTTTGGTGGGCTGGGGCAATCAGCCCCAGCATTTT. Translation: CASSLVGWGNQPQHF. V is TRBV27 and J is TRBJ1-5; D unclear. V was shortened by 3 bases and J by 2 bases, with 11 bases between the two germline ends. There are 15 residues in the CDR3. CDR1 is MNHEY and CDR2 is SMNVEV in the germline V gene (reference sequence).

The J gene is TRBJ1-1, the V gene TRBV5-1; no clear D gene. Between the trimmed V and J ends, which lost 0 bases and 4 bases, there was a span of 13 bases. Germline V gives CDR1 SGHRS, CDR2 YFSETQ. The CDR3 sequence is 15 residues long. The CDR3 spells CASSLAGAVGTEAFF. The CDR3 nucleotides read TGCGCCAGCAGCTTGGCCGGTGCGGTGGGCACTGAAGCTTTCTTT.

Points on this clone: This sample also contains other DNA sequences that code for the same CDR3. This rearrangement joins TRBV12-3 or TRBV12-4 to TRBJ1-1; D might be TRBD1 (5 bases). Trimming shortened V by 3 bases and J by 7 bases, and 9 bases separated the two germline ends. The CDR3 has 12 residues. In DNA, the CDR3 is TGTGCCAGCAGTTTTACAGGAATTGAAGCTTTCTTT. It specifies CASSFTGIEAFF.

The V and J genes are TRBV5-1 and TRBJ2-7; the match to TRBD2 covers 9 bases. The CDR3 is made up of 14 amino acids. The V segment lost 7 bases and the J segment 5 bases; nucleotides outside the gene matches: 10. The germline CDR1 and CDR2 sequences are SGHRS and YFSETQ. The CDR3 DNA is TGCGCCAGCGCTAGATCTAGCGGGGTCGACGAGCAGTACTTC. Residues: CASARSSGVDEQYF.

The chain has TRBV2 and TRBJ1-2, with 9 bases identical to TRBD1. Germline V gene sequence: CDR1 SNHLY, CDR2 FYNNEI. V trimming: 6 bases; J trimming: 7 bases; junction bases outside the gene matches: 6. The CDR3 sequence is 13 residues long. The CDR3 protein is CASREQGAGGYTF. In DNA, the CDR3 is TGTGCCAGCAGGGAACAGGGGGCGGGTGGCTACACCTTC.

The chain has TRBV7-3 and TRBJ1-2; 7 nucleotides line up with TRBD1. CDR3 length: 15 amino acids. The germline V gene encodes CDR1 SGHTA and CDR2 FQGTGA. Trimming removed 5 bases from V and 4 bases from J; junction bases left unmatched: 10. The CDR3 protein is CASSPDGTAGYGYTF. DNA of the CDR3: TGTGCCAGCAGCCCGGACGGGACAGCCGGCTATGGCTACACCTTC.

V gene TRBV24-1 combines with J gene TRBJ2-5; 8 bases line up with TRBD2. The V and J ends lost 5 bases and 2 bases, in that order; junction bases with no gene match: 6. CDR3 length equals 15 residues. CDR1 KGHDR and CDR2 SFDVKD come from the germline V gene. The CDR3 region is CATSGRAGVQETQYF. The CDR3 region has the DNA TGTGCCACCAGTGGAAGAGCGGGGGTTCAAGAGACCCAGTACTTC.

The chain carries TRBV5-6 and TRBJ1-2, with D perhaps matching TRBD1 (5 bases). CDR1 SGHDT and CDR2 YYEEEE come from the germline V gene. Trimming shortened V by 0 bases and J by 8 bases, and 11 bases separated the two germline ends. This CDR3 comprises 13 residues. This CDR3 reads CASSLDAGMGYTF. The CDR3, as DNA: TGTGCCAGCAGCTTGGATGCAGGGATGGGCTACACCTTC.

The rearrangement joins TRBV18 to TRBJ1-2; a possible D gene is TRBD1 (5 bases). From germline, CDR1 is KGHSH and CDR2 LQKENI. V dropped 5 bases and J dropped 6 bases, with 22 bases sitting between them. CDR3 length: 16 amino acids. CDR3 sequence: CASSAGGGLLYDGYTF. The CDR3 DNA reads as TGTGCCAGCTCAGCGGGCGGGGGTCTGCTTTATGATGGCTACACCTTC.

The chain couples TRBV7-9 to TRBJ2-2; TRBD1 matches 7 bases. This CDR3 is 17 amino acids long. V trimming: 5 bases; J trimming: 4 bases; junction bases outside the gene matches: 13. The germline gives CDR1 SEHNR, CDR2 FQNEAQ (reference sequence). CDR3 in amino acids: CASSGQSWAGGTGELFF. The CDR3 DNA reads as TGTGCCAGCAGCGGACAGTCGTGGGCAGGGGGCACCGGGGAGCTGTTTTTT.

V gene TRBV6-1 combines with J gene TRBJ2-1, with 11 bases fitting TRBD2. J was trimmed by 4 bases and V by 4 bases; bases with no gene match: 12. The CDR3 runs to 18 residues. Germline loops: CDR1 MNHNS, CDR2 SASEGT. This chain's CDR3 is CASSGVGSGGAVYNEQFF. The CDR3 region has the DNA TGTGCCAGCAGTGGGGTGGGTAGCGGGGGGGCGGTTTACAATGAGCAGTTCTTC.

This sequence joins TRBV5-8 and TRBJ1-1, with 8 bases aligning to TRBD1. CDR1 and CDR2 from the germline V gene are SGHTS and YDEGEE. Trimming cost V 2 bases and J 1 base; bases outside gene matches: 4. CDR3 size: 15 residues. The CDR3 DNA reads TGTGCCAGCAGCTTCTGGACAGGGAAGAACACTGAAGCTTTCTTT. It is translated as CASSFWTGKNTEAFF.

This chain uses TRBV29-1 with TRBJ1-4; TRBD1 aligns across 7 bases. This CDR3 contains 13 residues. Per the germline V gene, CDR1 is SQVTM and CDR2 is ANQGSEA. With 7 bases clipped from V and 1 base from J, the junction kept 3 bases outside the gene matches. The CDR3 sequence: CSARDRTNEKLFF. CDR3 nucleotides: TGCAGCGCAAGGGACAGAACTAATGAAAAACTGTTTTTT.

J is TRBJ2-5 and V is TRBV20-1; 13 bases line up with TRBD2. V lost 3 bases and J lost 5; bases outside the gene matches: 9. The germline gives CDR1 DFQATT, CDR2 SNEGSKA (reference sequence). This CDR3 contains 16 residues. CDR3 sequence (DNA): TGCAGTGCTAGTCAAACCGGGACTAGCGGGGCGGAGACCCAGTACTTC. Encoded protein: CSASQTGTSGAETQYF.

This chain connects TRBV19 to TRBJ1-5; TRBD1 matches 8 bases. The CDR3 runs 15 residues. Germline values: CDR1 LNHDA, CDR2 SQIVND (reference sequence). Trimming cost V 8 bases and J 9 bases; bases outside gene matches: 15. This chain's CDR3 is CASGPLDREDRPQHF. The CDR3 DNA sequence: TGTGCCAGTGGTCCTCTGGACAGGGAGGATCGGCCCCAGCATTTT. Filled out from reference TRBV19 and TRBJ1-5, the complete variable domain reads DGGITQSPKYLFRKEGQNVTLSCEQNLNHDAMYWYRQDPGQGLRLIYYSQIVNDFQKGDIAEGYSVSREKKESFPLTVTSAQKNPTAFYLCASGPLDREDRPQHFGDGTRLSIL.

This sequence joins TRBV12-5 and TRBJ2-5; D may be TRBD2 (6 bases). This CDR3 contains 11 residues. The V and J ends lost 7 bases and 5 bases respectively, with 8 bases between them. CDR1 is LGHNT and CDR2 is FRNRAP in the germline V gene. As DNA, the CDR3 is TGTGCTAGTGCCCGGGGGGAGACCCAGTACTTC. Protein: CASARGETQYF. Complete variable domain (other parts from reference TRBV12-5 and TRBJ2-5): DARVTQTPRHKVTEMGQEVTMRCQPILGHNTVFWYRQTMMQGLELLAYFRNRAPLDDSGMPKDRFSAEMPDATLATLKIQPSEPRDSAVYFCASARGETQYFGPGTRLLVL.

The chain carries TRBV11-2 and TRBJ2-5; D is possibly TRBD1 (5 bases). The CDR3 extends over 13 amino acids. CDR1 SGHAT and CDR2 FQNNGV come from the germline V gene. V dropped 4 bases and J dropped 4 bases, with 10 bases sitting between them. This chain's CDR3 is CASSYQRGETQYF. In DNA form, the CDR3 reads TGTGCCAGCAGCTATCAAAGGGGAGAGACCCAGTACTTC. The full variable domain, rest sourced from reference TRBV11-2 and TRBJ2-5, is EAGVAQSPRYKIIEKRQSVAFWCNPISGHATLYWYQQILGQGPKLLIQFQNNGVVDDSQLPKDRFSAERLKGVDSTLKIQPAKLEDSAVYLCASSYQRGETQYFGPGTRLLVL.

This rearrangement joins TRBV7-8 to TRBJ2-1; maybe TRBD1 (6 bases). Trimming removed 4 bases at V and 3 bases at J, with 13 bases between. CDR3 length: 15 residues. Per the germline V gene, CDR1 is SGHVS and CDR2 is FQNEAQ. Written as DNA, the CDR3 is TGTGCCAGCAGCTCGCCGGGACACAACTACAATGAGCAGTTCTTC. It yields the protein CASSSPGHNYNEQFF.

In its sample, this clone was seen once. The rearrangement links TRBV7-3 to TRBJ2-1, with 10 bases that match TRBD1. Germline CDR1 SGHTA, CDR2 FQGTGA. V lost 5 bases to trimming and J lost 7 bases; unmatched junction nucleotides: 17. CDR3 length: 18 amino acids. The chain's CDR3 is CASSPKGMGQGISNEQFF. CDR3 nucleotides: TGTGCCAGCAGCCCGAAAGGAATGGGACAGGGGATAAGTAATGAGCAGTTCTTC.